These 2 T cell receptor beta chains originate from one sample sequenced in a study of cytomegalovirus exposure and HLA in healthy donors. A multiplex PCR was run with 60 Vbeta primers and 13 Jbeta primers. Clones were read by immunoSEQ multiplex PCR, and TCRdb kept only the in-frame ones, dropping some. The sample holds about 140,000 clones, 82% seen once. The sequenced sample was PBMCs. These receptors were taken from a woman in her sixties or seventies in good health and CMV-seropositive.

This clone was found once. The chain links TRBV28 to TRBJ1-5; D gene unclear. The CDR3 length is 15 residues. Trimming took off 6 bases at V and 2 bases at J, with 14 bases between the two ends. Looked up from germline, CDR1 is MDHEN and CDR2 is SYDVKM. The CDR3 nucleotides are TGTGCCAGCAGCCTTGCGGGGATAGGCAATCAGCCCCAGCATTTT. Translated, it gives CASSLAGIGNQPQHF.

This sequence joins TRBV29-1 and TRBJ1-4; 9 bases align to TRBD1. Germline assignment: CDR1 SQVTM and CDR2 ANQGSEA. The CDR3 is made up of 13 amino acids. The trim removed 5 bases at V and 5 bases at J, leaving 3 bases unmatched. In nucleotides, the CDR3 is TGCAGCGTTCGAGGGACAGGGAATGAAAAACTGTTTTTT. As protein: CSVRGTGNEKLFF.